The 24 T cell receptor beta chains in this list originate from one sample, sequenced in a study of blood T cell repertoires in COVID-19. Produced via immunoSEQ multiplex PCR; TCRdb's table is partial and in-frame only. The sample contains over 250,000 clones, around 90% of which appear only once. Material: peripheral blood. Source of these receptors: a man aged 45-65 years with acute or convalescent COVID-19.

The V gene is TRBV13, the J gene TRBJ1-1, with 7 bases matching TRBD1. This CDR3 region has 15 residues. Looked up from germline, CDR1 is PRHDT and CDR2 is FYEKMQ (reference sequence). The trim removed 5 bases at V and 0 bases at J, leaving 6 bases unmatched. The chain's CDR3 is CASSIRQGLNTEAFF. The CDR3 region has the DNA TGTGCCAGCAGCATAAGACAGGGTCTGAACACTGAAGCTTTCTTT.

This chain links TRBV12-5 with TRBJ1-1, with a weak D call TRBD1 (6 bases). Deletions cut 4 bases from V and 4 bases from J, with 13 bases between. Germline CDR1 is LGHNT and CDR2 is FRNRAP. The CDR3 is 14 residues long. The CDR3 DNA is TGTGCTAGTGGTTGGGGTGGGACATCCACTGAAGCTTTCTTT. Translating gives CASGWGGTSTEAFF.

The DNA for the CDR3 is TGTGCCAGCAGTAGGGGGGGCCTAGCCAAAAACATTCAGTACTTC. Protein sequence: CASSRGGLAKNIQYF. The genes are TRBV9 and TRBJ2-4, with D perhaps matching TRBD2 (7 bases). The CDR3 covers 15 residues. Between the trimmed V and J ends, which lost 5 bases and 0 bases, there was a span of 12 bases. Per germline, CDR1 SGDLS and CDR2 YYNGEE.

The gene calls are TRBV7-2 and TRBJ1-2; 7 positions agree with TRBD1. Per germline, CDR1 SGHTA and CDR2 FQGNSA. Losses at the gene ends were 4 bases for V and 5 bases for J; bases not matched to a gene: 7. The CDR3 length is 14 residues. The CDR3 region has the DNA TGTGCCAGCAGCTCCAGACAGGGTATATATGGCTACACCTTC. Translated: CASSSRQGIYGYTF.

The V gene is TRBV12-3 or TRBV12-4, the J gene TRBJ2-1, with D hard to call. The CDR3 extends over 13 amino acids. The V and J ends lost 6 bases and 6 bases respectively, with 12 bases between them. The CDR3 here is CASSLSRGNEQFF. The CDR3 DNA is TGTGCCAGCAGCCTATCCCGAGGCAATGAGCAGTTCTTC.

CDR3 sequence: CASSGTTSSYEQYF. Here the CDR3 DNA reads TGTGCCAGCAGTGGCACGACTAGCTCCTACGAGCAGTACTTC. The chain carries TRBV6-6 and TRBJ2-7, with D perhaps matching TRBD2 (6 bases). Deletions cut 5 bases from V and 0 bases from J, with 11 bases between. The CDR3 extends over 14 amino acids. Germline values: CDR1 MNHNY, CDR2 SVGAGI (reference sequence).

The chain recombines TRBV21-1 with TRBJ2-5; the D call in the table, TRBD2, was not verified against the DNA. TRBV21-1 is assigned pseudogene status. The CDR3 runs to 18 residues. The CDR3 region has the DNA TGTGCCAGCAGCCCCGGCCGGACTAGCGGGGGGGAACCCGGGACCCAGTACTTC. Translation: CASSPGRTSGGEPGTQYF.

V gene TRBV27 combines with J gene TRBJ1-4; TRBD1 is a possible D gene (6 bases). CDR1 and CDR2 from the germline V gene are MNHEY and SMNVEV (reference sequence). The V end was cut by 3 bases, the J end by 5 bases, with 16 bases between. CDR3 size: 16 residues. The chain's CDR3 is CASSFRLGGRNEKLFF. The CDR3 DNA is TGTGCCAGCAGTTTCCGGTTAGGGGGACGGAATGAAAAACTGTTTTTT.

The J gene is TRBJ1-5, the V gene TRBV3-1 (or the pseudogene TRBV3-2); D is uncertain. Germline CDR1 reads LGHDT; CDR2 reads YNNKEL (reference sequence). This CDR3 region has 17 residues. With 1 base removed from V and 7 bases from J, the gap between germline ends came to 20 bases. The CDR3, as DNA: TGTGCCAGCAGCCAAGGGGGAGGGAGGGAACGGGAACAGCCCCAGCATTTT. It specifies CASSQGGGREREQPQHF.

The chain is built from TRBV24-1 and TRBJ2-1; D might be TRBD2 (6 bases). CDR1 is KGHDR, CDR2 SFDVKD, per germline. The CDR3 totals 12 residues. The V gene lost 10 bases and the J gene lost 5 bases, with 11 bases spanning the gap. This chain's CDR3 is CATREQNNEQFF. The DNA of the CDR3 is TGTGCCACGCGGGAACAGAACAATGAGCAGTTCTTC.

The rearrangement joins TRBV6-5 to TRBJ2-5; 9 bases agree with TRBD2. Losses at the gene ends were 1 base for V and 5 bases for J; bases not matched to a gene: 5. This CDR3 has 15 residues. Germline CDR1 reads MNHEY; CDR2 reads SVGAGI. CDR3 loop: CASSYFSGGGETQYF. The CDR3 DNA reads as TGTGCCAGCAGTTACTTTAGCGGGGGCGGGGAGACCCAGTACTTC.

The genes are TRBV3-1 (or the pseudogene TRBV3-2) and TRBJ1-2, with TRBD1 matching over 8 bases. The CDR3 spans 15 residues. Germline CDR1 reads LGHDT; CDR2 reads YNNKEL (reference sequence). Germline trimming cut 4 bases from V and 3 bases from J; bases unmatched to any gene: 7. Written as DNA, the CDR3 is TGTGCCAGCAGCCCGACAGGGGATCCTTACTATGGCTACACCTTC. Translation: CASSPTGDPYYGYTF.

About this clone itself: Other DNA variants within this sample encode the same CDR3. The genes are TRBV2 and TRBJ1-2; 11 bases line up with TRBD1. Germline V CDR1 and CDR2: SNHLY, FYNNEI. The CDR3 totals 14 residues. The V segment lost 5 bases and the J segment 8 bases; nucleotides outside the gene matches: 7. The CDR3 is CASSPGQGAGGYTF. Written as DNA, the CDR3 is TGTGCCAGCAGTCCCGGACAGGGGGCGGGAGGCTACACCTTC.

A few counts support this clone. The CDR3 spells CASSLYGSLNTEAFF. The CDR3 DNA is TGTGCCAGCAGCTTATATGGCTCACTGAACACTGAAGCTTTCTTT. This chain uses TRBV7-3 with TRBJ1-1; no clear D. Deletions cut 2 bases from V and 0 bases from J, with 10 bases between. The CDR3 extends over 15 amino acids. Germline CDR1 reads SGHTA; CDR2 reads FQGTGA.

V gene TRBV28 combines with J gene TRBJ1-1; possibly TRBD1 for D (5 bases). The CDR3 has 17 residues. V gave up 2 bases and J gave up 4 bases, with 20 bases separating them. Germline CDR1 reads MDHEN; CDR2 reads SYDVKM. In nucleotides, the CDR3 is TGTGCCAGCAGTTTAATCCCCCAAAGGACCGGGGGCACTGAAGCTTTCTTT. Translating gives CASSLIPQRTGGTEAFF.

The genes are TRBV6-6 and TRBJ2-5, with TRBD2 identical over 7 bases. Germline CDR1 and CDR2: MNHNY and SVGAGI (reference sequence). J gave up 3 bases and V 8 bases, and 3 bases lay outside the gene matches. The CDR3 totals 12 residues. The chain's CDR3 is CASGLAEETQYF. Here the CDR3 DNA reads TGTGCCAGCGGGCTAGCGGAAGAGACCCAGTACTTC.

The rearrangement uses TRBV19 and TRBJ1-1, with D perhaps TRBD1 (6 bases). The CDR3 length is 13 residues. Germline V gene sequence: CDR1 LNHDA, CDR2 SQIVND (reference sequence). V was cut by 6 bases and J by 3 bases, with 11 bases left in between. CDR3 bases: TGTGCCAGTAGATTTGGACAGTACACTGAAGCTTTCTTT. As protein: CASRFGQYTEAFF.

CDR3 in DNA: TGTGCCAGCAGCCCCCTTGGGGAGGGGGAAAGAAACACCATATATTTT. It yields the protein CASSPLGEGERNTIYF. The chain uses TRBV27 and TRBJ1-3, with a tentative D call TRBD1 (6 bases). The V end lost 6 bases, the J end lost 5 bases, and 20 bases lay between the germline ends. The length of the CDR3 is 16 residues. Germline lookup yields CDR1 MNHEY and CDR2 SMNVEV (reference sequence).

This rearrangement joins TRBV6-5 to TRBJ2-3, with 7 bases identical to TRBD1. Germline CDR1 is MNHEY and CDR2 is SVGAGI. V shed 6 bases and J 4 bases; nucleotides not matched to a gene: 10. The length of the CDR3 is 15 residues. The CDR3 DNA follows: TGTGCCAGCAGGCCCAGTCGACAGGGTTCAGATACGCAGTATTTT. This gives the protein CASRPSRQGSDTQYF.

The chain uses TRBV6-5 and TRBJ1-1; 7 positions agree with TRBD1. Germline V lookup: CDR1 MNHEY, CDR2 SVGAGI. V lost 6 bases, J lost 5 bases, and 6 bases stayed unmatched. There are 13 residues in the CDR3. CDR3: CASRTTGETEAFF. DNA of the CDR3: TGTGCCAGCAGGACAACAGGGGAAACTGAAGCTTTCTTT.

The CDR3 sequence is CASSPSGSSYNEQFF. The CDR3 DNA follows: TGTGCCAGCAGCCCTTCGGGTTCCTCCTACAATGAGCAGTTCTTC. This chain connects TRBV11-2 to TRBJ2-1; D call uncertain. This CDR3 comprises 15 residues. V lost 5 bases, J lost 0 bases, and 11 bases lay in between. Germline V CDR1 and CDR2: SGHAT, FQNNGV.

The chain recombines TRBV7-8 with TRBJ1-5; D is ambiguous. The CDR3 totals 16 residues. Germline-derived CDR1 and CDR2 are SGHVS and FQNEAQ. With 1 base removed from V and 0 bases from J, the gap between germline ends came to 10 bases. CDR3 coding DNA: TGTGCCAGCAGCTTAGAGTCCTCCTATAGCAATCAGCCCCAGCATTTT. This translates into CASSLESSYSNQPQHF.

Details on this clone: The germline gene is not matched at one end of the junction; a read error may be the cause. The chain recombines TRBV7-7 with TRBJ2-1; TRBD1 agrees at 9 bases. The CDR3 is made up of 17 amino acids. Germline CDR1 reads SSHAT; CDR2 reads FNYEAQ (reference sequence). The CDR3 coding sequence is TGTGCTAGCAGCTTAGAGTTTGCGGACAGGGGCTACAATGAGCAGTTCTTC. It specifies CASSLEFADRGYNEQFF.

The chain combines TRBV25-1 with TRBJ2-1; D may be TRBD1 (6 bases). The CDR3 sequence is 15 residues long. Trimming pared 6 bases from V and 5 bases from J, leaving 17 bases between. The germline gives CDR1 MGHDK, CDR2 SYGVNS. The CDR3 region is CASSSSSRGNNEQFF. The CDR3 nucleotides are TGTGCCAGCAGCTCAAGCTCCAGGGGTAACAATGAGCAGTTCTTC.